Listed below are T cell receptor beta chains from one sample, sequenced in a study of regulatory T cells in long-lasting Graves disease. TCRdb called the multiplex PCR reads again in MiXCR, with one record for every CDR3 protein. The sample lists fewer than 550,000 distinct CDR3 sequences; about 16% were seen once. Separately, the same data were catalogued under a study of T cells in Graves' hyperthyroidism and ophthalmopathy.

Specimen: peripheral blood mononuclear cells (PBMCs), collected at new diagnosis, from a patient treated with antithyroid drugs. These receptors came from a woman aged 18 to 35 with Graves disease. CDR3s include the opening cysteine and the closing phenylalanine or tryptophan. D genes are given only for firm matches. Clone size is given as once, few or many counts, or a class when the clone is expanded.

>TRBJ2-5|many|TRBV7-9|.
CASSAGLQETQYF
TGTGCCAGCAGCGCTGGACTACAAGAGACCCAGTACTTC
>TRBJ1-1|many|TRBV12-3/TRBV12-4|.
CASTLGGRTEAFF
TGTGCCAGCACCTTGGGGGGTCGGACTGAAGCTTTCTTT
>TRBJ2-1|many|TRBV28|.
CASRMMDSTYNEQFF
TGTGCCAGCAGGATGATGGACAGCACCTACAATGAGCAGTTCTTC
>TRBJ2-1|many|TRBV7-3|.
CASSAGYQSNEQFF
TGTGCCAGCAGCGCCGGGTACCAGTCCAATGAGCAGTTCTTC
>TRBJ2-4|many|TRBV11-2|.
CASSRLGASGAKNIQYF
TGTGCCAGCAGCCGCCTGGGGGCATCAGGGGCCAAAAACATTCAGTACTTC
>TRBJ1-5|few|TRBV7-2|TRBD1
CASSLEGGLRNQPQHF
TGTGCCAGCAGCTTAGAAGGGGGCTTACGCAATCAGCCCCAGCATTTT
>TRBJ2-3|few|TRBV7-2|.
CASSFSLPSTDTQYF
TGTGCCAGCAGCTTCTCCTTGCCCAGCACAGATACGCAGTATTTT
>TRBJ2-1|many|TRBV7-9|.
CASSLGLGGNNEQFF
TGTGCCAGCAGCTTAGGTCTAGGGGGTAACAATGAGCAGTTCTTC
>TRBJ1-4|once|TRBV15|.
CATSTDSATNEKLFF
TGTGCCACCAGCACAGACAGTGCAACTAATGAAAAACTGTTTTTT
>TRBJ1-1|many|TRBV2|.
CASSEDRPMNTEAFF
TGTGCCAGCAGTGAAGACAGACCAATGAACACTGAAGCTTTCTTT